A selection of T cell receptor beta chains follows, all from one sample in a study of identical twins. Using its own MiXCR run on the 5' RACE reads, TCRdb lists one record per CDR3 protein. The sample shows some 250,000 distinct CDR3 sequences, roughly 12% of them seen only once. These records were also assigned to another study, of yellow fever vaccine responses in identical twins.

Sequencing was done on a sample of memory (CD45RO+) T cells sorted from blood. Receptors were obtained from a woman aged 18-29 years in good health. Both conserved end residues are part of each CDR3. D genes are given only for firm matches. Clone size is shown for a subset of rows, as once, few, many or a class of expanded clone.

J gene: TRBJ2-1; D gene: TRBD2; clone size: -; V gene: TRBV11-2; CDR3 DNA: TGTGCCAGCAGCTTACTGACTAGCGGGTTCCACAATGAGCAGTTCTTC; CDR3 protein: CASSLLTSGFHNEQFF
J gene: TRBJ2-1; D gene: -; clone size: few; V gene: TRBV20-1; CDR3 DNA: TGCAGTGCTCCCCGGCAAGTGGATGAGCAGTTCTTC; CDR3 protein: CSAPRQVDEQFF
J gene: TRBJ2-7; D gene: -; clone size: few; V gene: TRBV11-2; CDR3 DNA: TGTGCCAGCAGCTTAGATCTTGGGGTAAACTACGAGCAGTACTTC; CDR3 protein: CASSLDLGVNYEQYF
J gene: TRBJ2-7; D gene: -; clone size: -; V gene: TRBV14; CDR3 DNA: TGTGCCAGCAGCCAAGACCCGGGACCCACCTACGAGCAGTACTTC; CDR3 protein: CASSQDPGPTYEQYF
J gene: TRBJ1-3; D gene: -; clone size: many; V gene: TRBV7-8; CDR3 DNA: TGTGCCAGCAGCTTATCCGAATTCTCTGGAAACACCATATATTTT; CDR3 protein: CASSLSEFSGNTIYF
J gene: TRBJ2-7; D gene: TRBD2; clone size: few; V gene: TRBV6-2/TRBV6-3; CDR3 DNA: TGTGCCAGCAGTTACCGGCGGACTAGTGCGCACGAGCAGTACTTC; CDR3 protein: CASSYRRTSAHEQYF
J gene: TRBJ2-7; D gene: TRBD1; clone size: -; V gene: TRBV10-1; CDR3 DNA: TGCGCCAGCAGTCGAAACCGGGACAGGGAGGACGAGCAGTACTTC; CDR3 protein: CASSRNRDREDEQYF
J gene: TRBJ1-2; D gene: -; clone size: many; V gene: TRBV28; CDR3 DNA: TGTGCCAGCAGCCTACACCAACAGCGTAACTATGGCTACACCTTC; CDR3 protein: CASSLHQQRNYGYTF
J gene: TRBJ2-2; D gene: TRBD1; clone size: -; V gene: TRBV24-1; CDR3 DNA: TGTGCCACCAGTGATTCGGGACAGGGGGCCCCCGGGGAGCTGTTTTTT; CDR3 protein: CATSDSGQGAPGELFF
J gene: TRBJ2-1; D gene: -; clone size: -; V gene: TRBV6-9; CDR3 DNA: TGTGCCAGCAGTTATAGGTTAACAGCAAGGGACTCCTACAATGAGCAGTTCTTC; CDR3 protein: CASSYRLTARDSYNEQFF
J gene: TRBJ2-1; D gene: TRBD2; clone size: many; V gene: TRBV3-1; CDR3 DNA: TGTGCCAGCAGCCCAATGGGACTAGCGTTGAATGAGCAGTTCTTC; CDR3 protein: CASSPMGLALNEQFF
J gene: TRBJ2-1; D gene: TRBD2; clone size: many; V gene: TRBV7-7; CDR3 DNA: TGTGCTAGCAGCCTCCCTAGCGGGAGACAGTTCTTC; CDR3 protein: CASSLPSGRQFF
J gene: TRBJ1-4; D gene: -; clone size: many; V gene: TRBV12-3/TRBV12-4; CDR3 DNA: TGTGCCAGCAGTCCCCTTGCGGGTGAAAAACTGTTTTTT; CDR3 protein: CASSPLAGEKLFF
J gene: TRBJ1-5; D gene: TRBD1; clone size: few; V gene: TRBV30; CDR3 DNA: TGTGCCTCGGAGACAGGGAGGGAGCCCCAGCATTTT; CDR3 protein: CASETGREPQHF
J gene: TRBJ2-1; D gene: TRBD2; clone size: few; V gene: TRBV15; CDR3 DNA: TGTGCCACCAGCAGAGAGGGCGCGGGTAGCGGGGGATTCCATGAGCAGTTCTTC; CDR3 protein: CATSREGAGSGGFHEQFF
J gene: TRBJ2-7; D gene: -; clone size: few; V gene: TRBV3-1; CDR3 DNA: TGTGCCAGCAGTCCAAGGACCCCATGGGGGACCTACGAGCAGTACTTC; CDR3 protein: CASSPRTPWGTYEQYF
J gene: TRBJ2-7; D gene: -; clone size: few; V gene: TRBV15; CDR3 DNA: TGTGCCACCAGCAGAGGCCCGGTTAGCTCCTACGAGCAGTACTTC; CDR3 protein: CATSRGPVSSYEQYF